This TCR beta chain appears in the sequencing data of a study of shared clonotypes between healthy human individuals. Whole-study results and caveats: Researchers sampled only blood; tissue repertoires likely differ.

Comments on this clone: Its matching antigen is unknown.

The study ran the assay at deep level. Across several immunoSEQ plates, the genomic DNA of each subset was split evenly. Per the original data handling: In the immunoSEQ data, sequences were junction-only and lacked quality scores, so filtering differed. Profiled with immunoSEQ multiplex PCR; TCRdb holds only in-frame clones, not every one. V, J and clone size are taken as reported in that table, and D and trimming were inferred from the DNA itself. The top ten hold around 12% of the sample, which has some 490,000 clones, about 72% seen once. The sequence came from a woman aged 40 to 49 in good health. Some clones in this sample may be carry-over from other donors' samples. The specimen was PBMCs.

CDR3 nucleotides: TGTGCCAGCAGCTTAGATTTGCGTTCGGGCGAGCAGTACTTC. It translates to CASSLDLRSGEQYF. The chain joins TRBV7-9 to TRBJ2-7, with D unresolved. Germline V gene data show CDR1 as SEHNR and CDR2 as FQNEAQ (reference sequence). This CDR3 spans 14 amino acids. Trimming cost V 1 base and J 6 bases, with 13 bases left between them.